What follows are 8 T cell receptor beta chains derived from one specimen sequenced in a study of blood T cell repertoires in COVID-19. Only in-frame clones appear in the TCRdb table, and some are missing; sequencing was by immunoSEQ multiplex PCR. The profile shows about 76,000 clones, around 80% of them singletons. The sample was peripheral blood. The source is a human donor in a cohort sampled during active COVID-19.

The chain is built from TRBV19 and TRBJ2-5, with D tentatively TRBD1 (7 bases). Trimming cost V 6 bases and J 3 bases, with 14 bases left between them. CDR3 size: 14 residues. The germline gives CDR1 LNHDA, CDR2 SQIVND (reference sequence). CDR3 loop: CASRGGTVKETQYF. CDR3 coding DNA: TGTGCCAGTAGAGGAGGGACAGTAAAAGAGACCCAGTACTTC.

The V call is TRBV18, the J call TRBJ1-4; TRBD1 is a possible D gene (5 bases). The CDR3 runs to 12 residues. Germline CDR1 is KGHSH and CDR2 is LQKENI. V lost 8 bases to trimming and J lost 8 bases, with 12 bases between them. CDR3 sequence reads: CASQLKGEKLFF. The CDR3 DNA follows: TGTGCCAGCCAGCTAAAGGGGGAAAAACTGTTTTTT.

This clone was seen ten or more times. This sequence joins TRBV27 and TRBJ1-5; D possibly corresponds to TRBD1 (5 bases). CDR3 length: 16 residues. Trimming took off 0 bases at V and 0 bases at J, with 9 bases between the two ends. Germline loops: CDR1 MNHEY, CDR2 SMNVEV (reference sequence). The CDR3: CASSLSAGLSNQPQHF. CDR3 sequence (DNA): TGTGCCAGCAGTTTATCGGCAGGGCTTAGCAATCAGCCCCAGCATTTT.

The chain employs TRBV3-1 (or the pseudogene TRBV3-2) and TRBJ1-2, with 10 positions matching TRBD1. This CDR3 contains 15 residues. Looked up from germline, CDR1 is LGHDT and CDR2 is YNNKEL (reference sequence). J was trimmed by 4 bases and V by 1 base; bases with no gene match: 3. CDR3 nucleotides: TGTGCCAGCAGCCAAGTTGGGGACAGGGGCTATGGCTACACCTTC. As protein: CASSQVGDRGYGYTF.

The chain employs TRBV5-6 and TRBJ1-2, with 7 bases that match TRBD1. Germline V gene data show CDR1 as SGHDT and CDR2 as YYEEEE. The CDR3 is made up of 14 amino acids. The ends lost 3 bases at V and 8 bases at J; junction bases unmatched: 10. The CDR3 loop reads CASSSTGTAVGYTF. The CDR3 DNA reads TGTGCCAGCAGCTCAACCGGGACAGCGGTGGGCTACACCTTC.

The chain combines TRBV7-9 with TRBJ2-3, with D maybe TRBD1 (5 bases). The CDR3 loop spans 16 amino acids. V dropped 2 bases and J dropped 2 bases, with 14 bases sitting between them. The germline V gene has CDR1 SEHNR and CDR2 FQNEAQ (reference sequence). The CDR3 here is CASSLRGRGSTDTQYF. CDR3 nucleotides: TGTGCCAGCAGCTTAAGGGGAAGGGGCTCCACAGATACGCAGTATTTT.

The chain uses TRBV5-1 and TRBJ2-1; possible D gene TRBD2, 6 bases. Germline CDR1 and CDR2: SGHRS and YFSETQ. The germline V and J ends were trimmed by 0 bases and 8 bases, with 21 bases remaining between them. This CDR3 spans 17 amino acids. The CDR3 DNA sequence: TGCGCCAGCAGCTTGGCTTCTTCAGGCGGCCGGGGGTATGAGCAGTTCTTC. It encodes CASSLASSGGRGYEQFF.

This clone was seen only a few times. The chain uses TRBV29-1 and TRBJ2-3; 7 nucleotides align to TRBD2. Germline-derived CDR1 and CDR2 are SQVTM and ANQGSEA. The CDR3 loop spans 16 amino acids. Trimming took 4 bases from V and 3 from J; bases not matched to a gene: 13. DNA for the CDR3: TGCAGCGTTGTTGACTCCGGGACTACAAAGACAGATACGCAGTATTTT. Its translation is CSVVDSGTTKTDTQYF.